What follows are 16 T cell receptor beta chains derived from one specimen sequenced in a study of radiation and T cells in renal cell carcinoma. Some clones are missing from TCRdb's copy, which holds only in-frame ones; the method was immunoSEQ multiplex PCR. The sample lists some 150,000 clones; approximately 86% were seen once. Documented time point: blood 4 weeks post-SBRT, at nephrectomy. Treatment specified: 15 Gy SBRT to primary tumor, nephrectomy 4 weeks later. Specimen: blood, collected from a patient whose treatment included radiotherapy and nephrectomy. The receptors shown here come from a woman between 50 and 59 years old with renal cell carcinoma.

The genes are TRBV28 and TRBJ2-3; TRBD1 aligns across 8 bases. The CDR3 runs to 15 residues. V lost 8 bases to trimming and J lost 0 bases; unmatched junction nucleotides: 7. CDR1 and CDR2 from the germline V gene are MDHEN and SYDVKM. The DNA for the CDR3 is TGTGCCAGCGCCATTTGGGACAGGAGCACAGATACGCAGTATTTT. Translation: CASAIWDRSTDTQYF.

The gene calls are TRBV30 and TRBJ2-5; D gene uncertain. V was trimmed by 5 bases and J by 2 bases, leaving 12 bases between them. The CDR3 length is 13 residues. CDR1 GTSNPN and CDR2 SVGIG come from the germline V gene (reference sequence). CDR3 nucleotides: TGTGCCTGGGCCCGGGCGGTTCAAGAGACCCAGTACTTC. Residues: CAWARAVQETQYF.

The CDR3 DNA reads TGCGCCAGCTCCGACACAGATACGCAGTATTTT. This codes for CASSDTDTQYF. V gene TRBV5-1 combines with J gene TRBJ2-3; D is uncertain. The germline gives CDR1 SGHRS, CDR2 YFSETQ. This CDR3 has 11 amino acids. Trimming cost V 7 bases and J 2 bases, with 5 bases left between them.

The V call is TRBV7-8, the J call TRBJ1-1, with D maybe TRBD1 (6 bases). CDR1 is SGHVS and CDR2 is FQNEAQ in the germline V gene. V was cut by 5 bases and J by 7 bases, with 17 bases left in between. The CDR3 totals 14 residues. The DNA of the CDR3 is TGTGCCAGCAGCCCCCACAGGGATGCCCTTGAAGCTTTCTTT. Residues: CASSPHRDALEAFF.

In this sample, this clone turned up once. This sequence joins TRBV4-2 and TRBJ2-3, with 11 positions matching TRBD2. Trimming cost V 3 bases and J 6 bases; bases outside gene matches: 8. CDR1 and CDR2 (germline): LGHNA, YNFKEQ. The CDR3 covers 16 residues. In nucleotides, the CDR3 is TGTGCCAGCAGCCAGCATGGGACTAGCGGAACGGATACGCAGTATTTT. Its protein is CASSQHGTSGTDTQYF.

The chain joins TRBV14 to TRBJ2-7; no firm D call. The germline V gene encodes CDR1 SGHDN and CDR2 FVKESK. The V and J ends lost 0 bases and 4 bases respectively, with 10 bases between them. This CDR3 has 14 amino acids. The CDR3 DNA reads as TGTGCCAGCAGCCAAGATCTCCAGAGATACGAGCAGTACTTC. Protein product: CASSQDLQRYEQYF.

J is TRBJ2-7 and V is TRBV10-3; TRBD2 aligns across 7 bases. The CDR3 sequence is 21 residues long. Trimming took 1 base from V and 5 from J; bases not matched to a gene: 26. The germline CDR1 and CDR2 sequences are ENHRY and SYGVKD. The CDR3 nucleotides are TGTGCCATCAGTGAGTGGGGGGGAAGTCCTTTGCAATCAGAGGTAAAGGACGAGCAGTACTTC. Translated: CAISEWGGSPLQSEVKDEQYF.

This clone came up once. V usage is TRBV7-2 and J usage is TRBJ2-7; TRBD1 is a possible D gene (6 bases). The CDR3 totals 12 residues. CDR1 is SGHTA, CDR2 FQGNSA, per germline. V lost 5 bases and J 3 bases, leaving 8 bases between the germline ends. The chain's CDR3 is CASSQGGYEQYF. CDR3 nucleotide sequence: TGTGCCAGCAGCCAAGGGGGCTACGAGCAGTACTTC.

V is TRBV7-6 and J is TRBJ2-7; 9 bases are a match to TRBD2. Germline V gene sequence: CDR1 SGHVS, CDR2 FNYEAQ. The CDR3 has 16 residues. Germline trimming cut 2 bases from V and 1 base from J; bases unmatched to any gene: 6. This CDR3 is CASSLPSGAQSYEQYF. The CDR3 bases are TGTGCCAGCAGCTTACCTAGCGGGGCCCAGTCCTACGAGCAGTACTTC. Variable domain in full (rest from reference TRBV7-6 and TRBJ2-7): GAGVSQSPRYKVTKRGQDVALRCDPISGHVSLYWYRQALGQGPEFLTYFNYEAQQDKSGLPNDRFSAERPEGSISTLTIQRTEQRDSAMYRCASSLPSGAQSYEQYFGPGTRLTVT.

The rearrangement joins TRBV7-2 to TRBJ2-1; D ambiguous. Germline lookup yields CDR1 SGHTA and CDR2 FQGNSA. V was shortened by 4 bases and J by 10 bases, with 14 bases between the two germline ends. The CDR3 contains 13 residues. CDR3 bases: TGTGCCAGCAGCTCCCCCTCTATCAAGGAGCAGTTCTTC. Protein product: CASSSPSIKEQFF.

As DNA, the CDR3 is TGTGCCAGCAGTTACGGGCAGGGAGGATCACCCCTCCACTTT. Translating gives CASSYGQGGSPLHF. The chain couples TRBV6-5 to TRBJ1-6; possible D gene TRBD1, 5 bases. The CDR3 is made up of 14 amino acids. Germline assignment: CDR1 MNHEY and CDR2 SVGAGI. V lost 2 bases and J 10 bases, leaving 12 bases between the germline ends.

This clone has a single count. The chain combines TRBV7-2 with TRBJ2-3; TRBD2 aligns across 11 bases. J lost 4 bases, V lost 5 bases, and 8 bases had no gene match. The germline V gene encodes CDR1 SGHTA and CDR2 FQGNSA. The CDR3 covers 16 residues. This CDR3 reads CASSHTSGGGSDTQYF. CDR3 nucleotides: TGTGCCAGCAGCCACACTAGCGGGGGAGGATCAGATACGCAGTATTTT.

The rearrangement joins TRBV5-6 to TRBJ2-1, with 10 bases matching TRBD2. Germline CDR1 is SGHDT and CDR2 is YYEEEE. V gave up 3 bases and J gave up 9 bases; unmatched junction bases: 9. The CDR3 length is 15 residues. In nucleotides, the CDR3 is TGTGCCAGCAGCTCCCGAGCGGGGGGGCAGCTTGAGCAGTTCTTC. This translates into CASSSRAGGQLEQFF.

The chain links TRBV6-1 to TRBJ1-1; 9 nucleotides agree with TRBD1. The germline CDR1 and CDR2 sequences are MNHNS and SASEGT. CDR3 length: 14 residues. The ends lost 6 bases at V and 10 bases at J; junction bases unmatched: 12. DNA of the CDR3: TGTGCCAGCAGCACCGGGACAGGGAGCCGTGGAGCTTTCTTT. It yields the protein CASSTGTGSRGAFF.

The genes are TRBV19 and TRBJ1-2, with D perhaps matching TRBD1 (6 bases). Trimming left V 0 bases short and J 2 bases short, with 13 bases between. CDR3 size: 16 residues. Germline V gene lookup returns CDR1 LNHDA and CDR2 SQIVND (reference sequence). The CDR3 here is CASSIDDTGWNYGYTF. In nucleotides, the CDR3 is TGTGCCAGTAGTATAGATGATACAGGGTGGAACTATGGCTACACCTTC.

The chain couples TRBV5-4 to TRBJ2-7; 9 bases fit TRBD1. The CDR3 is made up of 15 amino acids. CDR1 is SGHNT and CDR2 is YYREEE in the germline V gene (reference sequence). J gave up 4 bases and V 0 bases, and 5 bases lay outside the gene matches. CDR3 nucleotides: TGTGCCAGCAGCTTGGGACAGGGGGTGTGGTACGAGCAGTACTTC. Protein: CASSLGQGVWYEQYF.